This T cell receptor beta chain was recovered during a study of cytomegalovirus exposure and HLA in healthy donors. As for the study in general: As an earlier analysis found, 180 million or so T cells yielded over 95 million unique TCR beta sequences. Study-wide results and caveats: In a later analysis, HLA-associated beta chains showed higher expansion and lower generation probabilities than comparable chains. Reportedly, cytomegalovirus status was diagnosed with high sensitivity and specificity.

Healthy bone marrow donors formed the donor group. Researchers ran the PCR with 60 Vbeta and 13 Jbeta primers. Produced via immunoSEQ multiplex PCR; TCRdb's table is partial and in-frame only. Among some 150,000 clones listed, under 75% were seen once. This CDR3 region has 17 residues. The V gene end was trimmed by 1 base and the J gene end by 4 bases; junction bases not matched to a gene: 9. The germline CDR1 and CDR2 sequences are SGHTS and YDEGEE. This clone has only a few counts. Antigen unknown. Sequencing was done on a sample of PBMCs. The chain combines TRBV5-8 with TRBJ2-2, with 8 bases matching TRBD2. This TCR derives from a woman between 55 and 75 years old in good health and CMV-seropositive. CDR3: CASSLNLAGPSTGELFF. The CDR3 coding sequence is TGTGCCAGCAGCTTGAATTTAGCGGGACCGAGCACCGGGGAGCTGTTTTTT.